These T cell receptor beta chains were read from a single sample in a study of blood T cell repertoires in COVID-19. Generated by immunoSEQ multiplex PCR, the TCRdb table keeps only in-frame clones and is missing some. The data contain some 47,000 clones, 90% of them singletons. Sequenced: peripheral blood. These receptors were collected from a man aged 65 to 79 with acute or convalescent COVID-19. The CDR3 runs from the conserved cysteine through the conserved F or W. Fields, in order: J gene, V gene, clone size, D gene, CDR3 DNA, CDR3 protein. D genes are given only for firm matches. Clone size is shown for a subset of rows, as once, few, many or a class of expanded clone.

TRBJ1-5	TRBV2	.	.	TGTGCCAGCAGTGAAGCGCGGGGGGCGCAGGGCAATCAGCCCCAGCATTTT	CASSEARGAQGNQPQHF
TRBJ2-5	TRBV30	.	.	TGTGCCTGGAGGCCCGGGGTGGGGGAGACCCAGTACTTC	CAWRPGVGETQYF
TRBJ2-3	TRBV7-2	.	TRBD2	TGTGCCAGCAGCAAACTAGCGGGGGGGCATATAGATACGCAGTATTTT	CASSKLAGGHIDTQYF
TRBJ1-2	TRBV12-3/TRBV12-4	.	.	TGTGCCAGCAGTCACCTGCAGGGCCTCGGCTACACCTTC	CASSHLQGLGYTF
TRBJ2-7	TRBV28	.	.	TGTGCCAGCAACTTTGCGGGACTGAGCTCCTACGAGCAGTACTTC	CASNFAGLSSYEQYF
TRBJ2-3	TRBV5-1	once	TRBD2	TGCGCCAGCAGCTTGGGTCGGGGGGTGACAGATACGCAGTATTTT	CASSLGRGVTDTQYF
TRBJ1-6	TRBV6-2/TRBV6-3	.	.	TGTGCCAGCAGTTACTACGGGGTTGGCAATTCACCCCTCCACTTT	CASSYYGVGNSPLHF
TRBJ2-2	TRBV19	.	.	TGTGCCAGTAGGGGGAGTCTCACCGGGGAGCTGTTTTTT	CASRGSLTGELFF
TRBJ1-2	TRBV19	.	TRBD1	TGTGCCAGTAGTATCCGACAGGGCGGATATGGCTACACCTTC	CASSIRQGGYGYTF
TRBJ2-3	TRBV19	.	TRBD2	TGTGCCAGTAGTACGGGACTAGCGGCTAGCACAGATACGCAGTATTTT	CASSTGLAASTDTQYF